These 12 T cell receptor beta chains were all obtained from the same sample, sequenced in a study of T cells after yellow fever vaccination. TCRdb recomputed calls from the 5' RACE reads with MiXCR, one row per CDR3 protein. The table includes roughly 140,000 distinct CDR3 sequences, 7.7% detected once. Sequenced here: CD4+ T cells sorted from PBMCs, sampled 5 days after the yellow fever booster vaccination. The receptors here all came from a man aged 25 to 45 who received the YFV17D yellow fever vaccine.

This clonotype was counted at least ten times. The chain is built from TRBV6-2 or TRBV6-3 and TRBJ2-3; 7 nucleotides line up with TRBD2. The CDR3 runs 13 residues. Trimming removed 7 bases from V and 4 bases from J; junction bases left unmatched: 5. Germline-derived CDR1 and CDR2 are MNHEY and SVGEGT. The CDR3 region has the DNA TGTGCCAGCATCAGGGAGGGCGCAGATACGCAGTATTTT. As protein: CASIREGADTQYF.

This clonotype was recorded at least ten times. The chain employs TRBV18 and TRBJ2-5, with D perhaps given as TRBD1 or TRBD2 (5 bases each). Germline-derived CDR1 and CDR2 are KGHSH and LQKENI. CDR3 length equals 14 residues. The ends were cut back, 2 bases at V and 4 bases at J, with 11 bases in the middle. CDR3 region: CASSPTRGRETQYF. DNA for the CDR3: TGTGCCAGCTCACCAACTAGGGGACGAGAGACCCAGTACTTC.

This clonotype was seen repeatedly, ten times or more. This chain connects TRBV5-1 to TRBJ2-3; 10 bases agree with TRBD2. Germline V CDR1 and CDR2: SGHRS, YFSETQ. The length of the CDR3 is 15 residues. After removal of 4 bases from V and 4 bases from J, the junction contained 6 bases not matched to a gene. The CDR3, as DNA: TGCGCCAGCAGCCCACCTAGCGGGAGCGCAGATACGCAGTATTTT. Translated, it gives CASSPPSGSADTQYF. Looking up the rest from reference TRBV5-1 and TRBJ2-3 gives the full variable domain: KAGVTQTPRYLIKTRGQQVTLSCSPISGHRSVSWYQQTPGQGLQFLFEYFSETQRNKGNFPGRFSGRQFSNSRSEMNVSTLELGDSALYLCASSPPSGSADTQYFGPGTRLTVL.

This clonotype has ten or more counts. The rearrangement links TRBV7-9 to TRBJ2-7; D unresolved. V was trimmed by 1 base and J by 6 bases, leaving 7 bases between them. Germline V gene lookup returns CDR1 SEHNR and CDR2 FQNEAQ (reference sequence). This CDR3 contains 12 residues. CDR3 nucleotide sequence: TGTGCCAGCAGCTTAGACCGCTCCGAGCAGTACTTC. Protein product: CASSLDRSEQYF.

This clonotype occurred many times. This chain uses TRBV6-2 or TRBV6-3 with TRBJ2-7, with 13 bases identical to TRBD2. The CDR3 sequence is 16 residues long. Germline V lookup: CDR1 MNHEY, CDR2 SVGEGT. After removal of 6 bases from V and 2 bases from J, the junction contained 7 bases not matched to a gene. DNA for the CDR3: TGTGCCAGCAGCACCACCGGACTAGCGGGAGCCTACGAGCAGTACTTC. It is translated as CASSTTGLAGAYEQYF.

Ten or more counts support this clonotype. The CDR3 spells CASRRDTGLNNEQFF. CDR3 coding DNA: TGTGCCAGCAGGAGGGATACAGGGCTAAATAATGAGCAGTTCTTC. This chain connects TRBV21-1 to TRBJ2-1; the listed D gene, TRBD1, was not tested against the DNA. TRBV21-1 is deemed a pseudogene. There are 15 residues in the CDR3.

This clonotype was seen many times. The chain is built from TRBV12-3 or TRBV12-4 and TRBJ2-7; D may be TRBD1 (5 bases). Trimming took 4 bases from V and 9 from J, leaving 13 bases between them. CDR3 size: 12 residues. CDR3: CASSSPGHGQYF. The CDR3 nucleotides read TGTGCCAGCAGTTCCCCAGGGCACGGGCAGTACTTC.

This clonotype was seen repeatedly, ten times or more. The V and J genes are TRBV4-1 and TRBJ2-3; TRBD1 matches at 8 bases. V shed 0 bases and J 5 bases; nucleotides not matched to a gene: 10. CDR3 size: 17 residues. Germline-derived CDR1 and CDR2 are MGHRA and YSYEKL. The CDR3: CASSQDSGTGVIDTQYF. The CDR3, as DNA: TGCGCCAGCAGCCAAGACTCCGGGACAGGTGTTATAGATACGCAGTATTTT.

This clonotype was picked up many times. The chain links TRBV4-1 to TRBJ2-5, with D unresolved. From germline, CDR1 is MGHRA and CDR2 YSYEKL. Trimming cost V 3 bases and J 1 base, with 6 bases left between them. The CDR3 is 13 amino acids. CDR3 sequence reads: CASSHATQETQYF. The CDR3 nucleotides are TGCGCCAGCAGCCACGCCACCCAAGAGACCCAGTACTTC.

This clonotype was seen repeatedly, ten times or more. This rearrangement joins TRBV7-6 to TRBJ2-3; D unresolved. This CDR3 is 13 amino acids long. CDR1 is SGHVS, CDR2 FNYEAQ, per germline. V was trimmed by 5 bases and J by 4 bases, leaving 10 bases between them. The CDR3 loop is CASSPHLSDTQYF. The CDR3 bases are TGTGCCAGCAGCCCTCACTTGTCAGATACGCAGTATTTT.

This clonotype was counted many times. The rearrangement uses TRBV20-1 and TRBJ2-2; 7 bases are shared with TRBD1. Germline V lookup: CDR1 DFQATT, CDR2 SNEGSKA (reference sequence). J was trimmed by 2 bases and V by 5 bases; bases with no gene match: 2. This CDR3 is 13 amino acids long. The CDR3 sequence: CSAYRGNTGELFF. The CDR3 DNA reads as TGCAGTGCTTACAGGGGAAACACCGGGGAGCTGTTTTTT.

This clonotype was observed at least ten times. The chain joins TRBV10-3 to TRBJ2-1; 11 bases are a match to TRBD2. The CDR3 totals 12 residues. J gave up 16 bases and V 6 bases, and 8 bases lay outside the gene matches. Germline V gives CDR1 ENHRY, CDR2 SYGVKD. The CDR3 region has the DNA TGTGCCATCAGCCCAACTAGCGGGAGCACCTTCTTC. The encoded protein is CAISPTSGSTFF.